Each of the 14 T cell receptor beta chains below was sequenced from the same sample in a study of OX40 agonist ivuxolimab in advanced cancers. Generated by immunoSEQ multiplex PCR, the TCRdb table keeps only in-frame clones and is missing some. The table has 95,000 to 100,000 clones, roughly 83% seen once. This material consisted of CD4+ or CD8+ T cells sorted from blood, taken in a trial of the OX40 agonist ivuxolimab. All receptors come from an adult with an advanced solid tumor such as melanoma, head and neck, liver or kidney cancer.

This rearrangement joins TRBV9 to TRBJ1-4; the D gene is possibly TRBD1 (5 bases). The CDR3 is made up of 16 amino acids. Germline loops: CDR1 SGDLS, CDR2 YYNGEE. Trimming pared 5 bases from V and 3 bases from J, leaving 17 bases between. CDR3 in DNA: TGTGCCAGCAGTTCCTCCCGGCAGGGACCTAATGAAAAACTGTTTTTT. Encoded protein: CASSSSRQGPNEKLFF.

This chain connects TRBV18 to TRBJ2-1; 12 positions agree with TRBD2. The CDR3 spans 22 residues. The germline gives CDR1 KGHSH, CDR2 LQKENI. The J segment lost 7 bases and the V segment lost 0 bases, leaving 22 bases of the junction unmatched. The CDR3 here is CASSPPPGTGATSGSRGNEQFF. The CDR3 nucleotides are TGTGCCAGCTCACCACCTCCCGGGACAGGTGCGACTAGCGGGAGCAGGGGGAATGAGCAGTTCTTC.

The chain links TRBV18 to TRBJ2-5; a possible D gene is TRBD1 (6 bases). Per the germline V gene, CDR1 is KGHSH and CDR2 is LQKENI. CDR3 length: 16 amino acids. The V gene lost 3 bases and the J gene lost 5 bases, with 19 bases spanning the gap. This chain's CDR3 is CASSPNQGNREETQYF. CDR3 coding DNA: TGTGCCAGCTCACCTAACCAGGGGAATAGAGAGGAGACCCAGTACTTC.

The V and J genes are TRBV9 and TRBJ2-3; D is undetermined. The CDR3 runs to 13 residues. V was pared by 0 bases and J by 4 bases, with 6 bases between. The germline V gene has CDR1 SGDLS and CDR2 YYNGEE. CDR3: CASSVGPPDTQYF. CDR3 nucleotide sequence: TGTGCCAGCAGCGTAGGCCCCCCAGATACGCAGTATTTT. Full variable domain (outside the CDR3, taken from reference TRBV9 and TRBJ2-3): DSGVTQTPKHLITATGQRVTLRCSPRSGDLSVYWYQQSLDQGLQFLIQYYNGEERAKGNILERFSAQQFPDLHSELNLSSLELGDSALYFCASSVGPPDTQYFGPGTRLTVL.

The rearrangement uses TRBV7-2 and TRBJ2-1, with 7 bases identical to TRBD1. Germline V lookup: CDR1 SGHTA, CDR2 FQGNSA. The J segment lost 0 bases and the V segment lost 8 bases, leaving 4 bases of the junction unmatched. This CDR3 comprises 14 residues. CDR3 loop: CASRDRASYNEQFF. In DNA, the CDR3 is TGTGCCAGCCGCGACAGGGCCTCCTACAATGAGCAGTTCTTC.

The gene calls are TRBV5-6 and TRBJ1-1, with a tentative D call TRBD1 (6 bases). The CDR3 has 13 amino acids. Trimming cost V 2 bases and J 6 bases, with 11 bases left between them. Germline values: CDR1 SGHDT, CDR2 YYEEEE. CDR3: CASSFRGRAEAFF. CDR3 bases: TGTGCCAGCAGCTTCAGGGGAAGGGCTGAAGCTTTCTTT.

This clone has a handful of counts. This chain links TRBV28 with TRBJ2-5, with D possibly being TRBD2 (6 bases). The CDR3 consists of 15 residues. Trimming took off 6 bases at V and 5 bases at J, with 19 bases between the two ends. Per germline, CDR1 MDHEN and CDR2 SYDVKM. CDR3 loop: CASSPAYRGSETQYF. DNA for the CDR3: TGTGCCAGCAGCCCGGCTTATCGGGGGAGTGAGACCCAGTACTTC.

V is TRBV7-9 and J is TRBJ1-5; D may be TRBD1 (5 bases). CDR1 and CDR2 (germline): SEHNR, FQNEAQ (reference sequence). The CDR3 contains 18 residues. Trimming removed 6 bases at V and 7 bases at J, with 28 bases between. The CDR3 protein is CASSLTNPGPFSEQPQHF. The CDR3 nucleotides are TGTGCCAGCAGTTTAACGAACCCGGGACCCTTCTCGGAGCAGCCCCAGCATTTT.

The chain has TRBV7-8 and TRBJ2-3, with D perhaps TRBD2 (7 bases). The V gene's germline CDR1 is SGHVS and CDR2 FQNEAQ. The CDR3 totals 16 residues. V lost 5 bases, J lost 0 bases, and 15 bases lay in between. The CDR3 loop is CASSLSAGASTDTQYF. CDR3 sequence (DNA): TGTGCCAGCAGCCTATCCGCGGGGGCTAGCACAGATACGCAGTATTTT.

About this clone: Sequence at one end of the junction differs from germline and may be a read error. The chain couples TRBV19 to TRBJ2-2; TRBD2 agrees at 7 bases. There are 14 residues in the CDR3. Germline CDR1 reads LNHDA; CDR2 reads SQIVND (reference sequence). The CDR3 nucleotides read TGTGTCAGTAGTATGGGGGGGTTCAGCGGGGAGCTGTTTTTT. It translates to CVSSMGGFSGELFF. The variable domain in full, with the rest retrieved from reference TRBV19 and TRBJ2-2, is DGGITQSPKYLFRKEGQNVTLSCEQNLNHDAMYWYRQDPGQGLRLIYYSQIVNDFQKGDIAEGYSVSREKKESFPLTVTSAQKNPTAFYLCVSSMGGFSGELFFGEGSRLTVL.

This chain connects TRBV7-2 to TRBJ1-5; D is undetermined. CDR1 SGHTA and CDR2 FQGNSA come from the germline V gene. Trimming cost V 5 bases and J 6 bases, with 14 bases left between them. The CDR3 runs 14 residues. The DNA for the CDR3 is TGTGCCAGCAGCCTATCGGGGAATCCTCAGCCCCAGCATTTT. This sequence encodes CASSLSGNPQPQHF.

This chain uses TRBV7-2 with TRBJ2-7; 8 bases agree with TRBD1. The CDR3 runs to 14 residues. In germline, CDR1 is SGHTA, CDR2 FQGNSA. With 6 bases clipped from V and 5 bases from J, the junction kept 9 bases outside the gene matches. The CDR3 loop reads CASSAGDRTNEQYF. The CDR3 nucleotides are TGTGCCAGCAGTGCCGGGGACAGGACTAACGAGCAGTACTTC.

The chain has TRBV7-2 and TRBJ2-7; TRBD2 matches at 9 bases. J lost 4 bases, V lost 5 bases, and 3 bases had no gene match. From germline, CDR1 is SGHTA and CDR2 FQGNSA. The CDR3 has 13 amino acids. As DNA, the CDR3 is TGTGCCAGCAGCGGGACTAGCTTTTACGAGCAGTACTTC. This gives the protein CASSGTSFYEQYF.

This chain connects TRBV6-5 to TRBJ1-1; D remains ambiguous. The germline CDR1 and CDR2 sequences are MNHEY and SVGAGI. The CDR3 totals 12 residues. The V and J ends lost 4 bases and 8 bases respectively, with 11 bases between them. Here the CDR3 reads CASSFLHGEAFF. The CDR3 DNA is TGTGCCAGCAGTTTCCTCCATGGGGAAGCTTTCTTT.